This T cell receptor (beta chain) comes out of a study of breast tumors, draining lymph nodes, adjacent tissues (dated by TCRdb to the mid-2010s). With respect to the entire study: Breast cancer patients provided tumor, adjacent nontumor tissue and axillary lymph nodes, and the study compared the TCR beta repertoires across these three sources. In human breast cancer, the study set out to assess how tumor, surrounding tissue and draining lymph node repertoires relate to one another and whether T cells might be exchanged between them.

Results the study describes overall, beyond this receptor: Tumor T-cell repertoires showed less diversity than lymph node repertoires and more diversity than nontumor tissue repertoires, and tumor T-cell repertoires showed preferential V and J gene usage. The conclusion that tumor T cells originate in lymph nodes was presented as consistent with a hypothesis rather than as directly demonstrated. Tumor and nontumor tissue repertoires were found to be significantly more similar in luminal-like than in basal-like breast cancer. The data were considered consistent with the idea that most tumor T cells come from the lymph node and then expand in tumor tissue.

The listed sequencing device is Illumina HiSeq 2000. Multiplex PCR amplification was used to generate the TCR beta chain libraries. The amplified TCR beta chain products were analyzed by high-throughput sequencing. TCRdb took the public reads, trimmed them with fastp at Q25, ran MiXCR for clone calling and kept in-frame beta chains. CDR3 protein sequences are deduplicated, and each keeps its most common genes and DNA. The sample records 55,000 to 75,000 distinct CDR3 sequences, around two fifths of which are singletons. The ten largest clones take up about 8% of the sample. This clonotype was observed at least ten times. Its recognized antigen is unknown. No much larger clone is present one base from it, and per-base qualities are unavailable. V and J lose 0 bases and 1 base, and a span of 11 bases separates them. Per the germline V gene, SGDLS is the CDR1 and YYNGEE is the CDR2. The CDR3, cysteine through phenylalanine, is 17 amino acids long. Only CDR3 DNA is held: 51 bases, read in frame from base 1.

This sequence uses TRBV9 and TRBJ1-6; there is no confident call for the D gene. The TCR originated in a female donor with breast cancer. Some clones in this sample may be carry-over from other donors' samples. Material for sequencing was breast tumor tissue. The CDR3 reads as follows: CASSVDPWPSYNSPLHF. The DNA sequence is as follows: TGTGCCAGCAGCGTAGACCCTTGGCCGTCCTATAATTCACCCCTCCACTTT.